The present T cell receptor beta chain was sequenced within a study of T-cell reconstitution after alpha-beta-depleted transplantation in children. General observations from the study: Several hundred graft clones that had expanded were reportedly the source of alpha-beta T cells about two months after transplant.

Germline CDR1 SGHRS, CDR2 YFSETQ. CDR3 size: 14 residues. The table lists this clonotype with many counts. Its cognate antigen is unknown. One end of the junction is discordant with germline, which a read error may explain. TCRbeta library construction was performed incorporating unique molecular identifiers. TCRdb re-analysed the PCR reads in MiXCR, keeping a single row per CDR3 protein. The data contain around 64,000 distinct CDR3 sequences, around 9.9% of them singletons. Specimen: PBMCs, collected before TCRalphabeta/CD19-depleted stem cell transplant. This clonotype was sampled from a boy younger than 18 with acute myeloid leukemia, due to receive a stem cell transplant. V and J are TRBV5-1 and TRBJ1-4, with unresolved D. For the CDR3, the DNA is TGCGCCAGCAGCTTGGTTCGGACTAGTGAAAAACTGTTTTTT. Translation gives CASSLVRTSEKLFF.